This is a list of T cell receptor beta chains from one sample in a study of blood T cell repertoires in COVID-19. Sequencing was performed with immunoSEQ multiplex PCR; in TCRdb, only in-frame clones are kept and a portion is missing. Of about 110,000 clones listed, less than 75% were seen once; the top ten hold around 0.9%. What was sequenced was peripheral blood. The receptor set was obtained from a human donor with acute or convalescent COVID-19. The donor label of this sample is uncertain. The CDR3 runs from the conserved cysteine through the conserved F or W. The D gene is left open where the match is weak. The size entry is marked missing in some rows and otherwise reads once, few, many or a size class.

>NA|TRBV9|TRBJ1-6|few
CASSVKGKDSPLHF
TGTGCCAGCAGCGTAAAGGGGAAGGATTCACCCCTCCACTTT
>TRBD2|TRBV5-1|TRBJ2-5|NA
CASSLTGGSQETQYF
TGCGCCAGCAGCTTGACGGGAGGGTCCCAAGAGACCCAGTACTTC
>NA|TRBV7-2|TRBJ1-5|NA
CASSPLDSYQPQHF
TGTGCCAGCAGCCCACTGGACAGTTATCAGCCCCAGCATTTT
>TRBD2|TRBV6-6|TRBJ2-3|NA
CASSYERGLNTDTQYF
TGTGCCAGCAGTTACGAGCGGGGGCTTAACACAGATACGCAGTATTTT
>TRBD1|TRBV7-2|TRBJ1-6|NA
CASSQRQGQGSPLHF
TGTGCCAGCAGCCAGCGACAGGGGCAGGGATCACCCCTCCACTTT
>TRBD1|TRBV24-1|TRBJ2-3|NA
CATGTGVGTDTQYF
TGTGCCACCGGGACAGGGGTTGGCACAGATACGCAGTATTTT
>TRBD1|TRBV27|TRBJ1-4|NA
CASSRSGTGGGGGEKLFF
TGTGCCAGCAGTCGGTCCGGGACAGGGGGAGGAGGTGGTGAAAAACTGTTTTTT
>TRBD1|TRBV2|TRBJ1-6|many
CASGTGLYNSPLHF
TGTGCCAGCGGGACAGGACTCTATAATTCACCCCTCCACTTT
>NA|TRBV7-9|TRBJ1-2|NA
CASSFRVDYGYTF
TGTGCCAGCAGCTTCAGGGTTGACTATGGCTACACCTTC
>NA|TRBV30|TRBJ1-1|few
CAWSVDRNTEAFF
TGTGCCTGGAGTGTGGACAGGAACACTGAAGCTTTCTTT
>NA|TRBV11-2|TRBJ1-2|NA
CASSAFTGRNYGYTF
TGTGCCAGCAGCGCCTTCACAGGGCGTAACTATGGCTACACCTTC
>TRBD2|TRBV12-3/TRBV12-4|TRBJ2-7|NA
CASRGTSGAAQYF
TGTGCCAGCAGGGGGACTAGCGGGGCAGCGCAGTACTTC
>TRBD1|TRBV5-1|TRBJ2-7|NA
CASSRDRGYEQYF
TGCGCCAGCAGCCGGGACAGGGGCTACGAGCAGTACTTC
>NA|TRBV5-1|TRBJ2-5|NA
CASSLARETQYF
TGCGCCAGCAGCTTGGCCCGAGAGACCCAGTACTTC
>TRBD1|TRBV6-5|TRBJ1-3|NA
CASSRTGRTGNTIYF
TGTGCCAGCAGTCGGACAGGAAGGACTGGAAACACCATATATTTT
>TRBD2|TRBV2|TRBJ2-3|few
CASSDGGGSTDTQYF
TGTGCCAGCAGTGATGGCGGGGGTTCGACAGATACGCAGTATTTT
>TRBD1|TRBV12-3/TRBV12-4|TRBJ1-1|NA
CASSYGDSEAFF
TGTGCCAGCAGCTACGGGGACAGTGAAGCTTTCTTT
>TRBD1|TRBV5-4|TRBJ2-2|NA
CASSQPGTGTGELFF
TGTGCCAGCAGCCAGCCCGGGACAGGGACCGGGGAGCTGTTTTTT
>NA|TRBV2|TRBJ2-7|NA
CASKIGRAYEQYF
TGTGCCAGCAAGATAGGCCGGGCCTACGAGCAGTACTTC
>TRBD1|TRBV6-1|TRBJ2-7|NA
CASREQGKLQQYF
TGTGCCAGCAGAGAACAGGGGAAGCTTCAGCAGTACTTC
>NA|TRBV2|TRBJ2-5|few
CATRAYQETQYF
TGTGCCACTCGAGCGTACCAAGAGACCCAGTACTTC
>TRBD1|TRBV19|TRBJ1-1|NA
CASRPGTGKTEAFF
TGTGCCAGTAGGCCGGGGACAGGGAAGACTGAAGCTTTCTTT
>TRBD1|TRBV6-1|TRBJ1-5|NA
CASSENRGPNQPQHF
TGTGCCAGCAGTGAAAACAGGGGCCCTAATCAGCCCCAGCATTTT
>TRBD2|TRBV19|TRBJ2-3|NA
CATRASGSTDTQYF
TGTGCCACAAGGGCTAGCGGGAGCACAGATACGCAGTATTTT
>NA|TRBV18|TRBJ1-5|NA
CASSPRAGGQPQHF
TGTGCCAGCTCACCACGGGCCGGGGGGCAGCCCCAGCATTTT
>NA|TRBV4-1|TRBJ1-5|few
CASSQVLSNQPQHF
TGCGCCAGCAGCCAAGTTCTGAGCAATCAGCCCCAGCATTTT